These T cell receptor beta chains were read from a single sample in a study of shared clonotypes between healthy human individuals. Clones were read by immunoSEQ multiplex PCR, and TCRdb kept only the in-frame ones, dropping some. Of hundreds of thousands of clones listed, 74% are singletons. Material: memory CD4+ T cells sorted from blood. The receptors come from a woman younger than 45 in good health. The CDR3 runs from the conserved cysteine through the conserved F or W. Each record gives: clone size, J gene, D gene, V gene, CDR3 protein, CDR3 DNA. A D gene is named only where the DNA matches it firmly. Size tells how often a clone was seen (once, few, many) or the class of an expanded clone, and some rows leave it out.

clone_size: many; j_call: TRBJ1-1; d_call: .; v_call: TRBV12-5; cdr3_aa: CASGWEGGKAFF; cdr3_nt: TGTGCTAGTGGTTGGGAGGGGGGTAAAGCTTTCTTT
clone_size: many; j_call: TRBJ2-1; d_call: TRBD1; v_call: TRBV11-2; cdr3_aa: CASSSGQGYNEQFF; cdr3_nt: TGTGCCAGCAGCTCGGGACAGGGCTACAATGAGCAGTTCTTC
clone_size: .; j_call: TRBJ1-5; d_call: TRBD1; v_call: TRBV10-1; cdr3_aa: CASSGTGEDQPQHF; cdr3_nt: TGCGCCAGCAGCGGGACAGGGGAAGATCAGCCCCAGCATTTT
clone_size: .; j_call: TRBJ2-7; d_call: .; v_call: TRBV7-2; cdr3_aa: CASSLAPGLNYEQYF; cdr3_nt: TGTGCCAGCAGCTTAGCGCCGGGACTCAACTACGAGCAGTACTTC
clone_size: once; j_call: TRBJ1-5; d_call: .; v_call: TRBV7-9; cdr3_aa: CASSLSADQPQHF; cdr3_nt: TGTGCCAGCAGCTTAAGTGCCGATCAGCCCCAGCATTTT
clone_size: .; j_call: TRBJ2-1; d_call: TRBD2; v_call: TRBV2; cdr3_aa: CASRGGGPYNEQFF; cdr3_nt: TGTGCCAGCAGGGGGGGAGGGCCTTACAATGAGCAGTTCTTC
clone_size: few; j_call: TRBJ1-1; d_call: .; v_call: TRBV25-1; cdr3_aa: CASSEGRVATEAFF; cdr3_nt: TGTGCCAGCAGTGAGGGACGGGTAGCCACTGAAGCTTTCTTT
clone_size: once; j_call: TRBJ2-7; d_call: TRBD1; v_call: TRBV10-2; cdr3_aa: CASSDSGQGSYEQYF; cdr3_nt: TGCGCCAGCAGTGACTCGGGACAGGGGTCCTACGAGCAGTACTTC
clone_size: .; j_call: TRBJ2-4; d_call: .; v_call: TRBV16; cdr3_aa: CASSQYGGIQYF; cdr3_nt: TGTGCCAGCAGCCAATACGGGGGCATTCAGTACTTC
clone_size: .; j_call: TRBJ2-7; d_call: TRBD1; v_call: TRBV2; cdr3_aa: CASSDLGTGAYEQYF; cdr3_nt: TGTGCCAGCAGTGACCTTGGGACAGGGGCCTACGAGCAGTACTTC
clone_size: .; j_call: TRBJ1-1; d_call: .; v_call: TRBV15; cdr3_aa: CATSRVMSTEAFF; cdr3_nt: TGTGCCACCAGCAGAGTTATGAGCACTGAAGCTTTCTTT
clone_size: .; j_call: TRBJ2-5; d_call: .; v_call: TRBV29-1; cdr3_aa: CSVVARLVWETQYF; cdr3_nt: TGCAGCGTTGTAGCGCGCCTAGTCTGGGAGACCCAGTACTTC
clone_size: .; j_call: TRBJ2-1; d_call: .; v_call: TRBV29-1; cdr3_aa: CSVEEPGSYNEQFF; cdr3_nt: TGCAGCGTTGAAGAACCGGGATCGTACAATGAGCAGTTCTTC
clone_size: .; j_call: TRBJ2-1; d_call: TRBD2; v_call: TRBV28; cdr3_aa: CASSRTSGSYNEQFF; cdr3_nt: TGTGCCAGCAGTCGTACTAGCGGGAGCTACAATGAGCAGTTCTTC
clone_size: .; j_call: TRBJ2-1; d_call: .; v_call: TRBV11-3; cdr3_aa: CASSGRSGEQFF; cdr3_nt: TGTGCCAGCAGCGGGAGATCAGGCGAGCAGTTCTTC
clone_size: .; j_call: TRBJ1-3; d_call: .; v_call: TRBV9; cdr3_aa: CASSTNGGSGNTIYF; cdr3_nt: TGTGCCAGCAGCACCAACGGGGGATCTGGAAACACCATATATTTT